The sample holds a few counts of the clone carrying this T cell receptor beta chain. Antigen unknown. The source of the sample is a study of T cells in Graves' hyperthyroidism and ophthalmopathy. Turning to the study itself: The blood sample was taken at first diagnosis, before treatment began.

TCR beta CDR3 region amplification was performed from RNA transcripts. Carried out on the TCR CDR3, a first-round RT-PCR used the HTBI primer set. MiXCR, applied by TCRdb to the multiplex PCR reads, yields one record per CDR3 protein. The repertoire consists of more than 350,000 distinct CDR3 sequences, with nearly 15% occurring once and the leading ten covering roughly a fifth. CDR1 is SGHDN and CDR2 is FVKESK in the germline V gene. V lost 1 base to trimming and J lost 4 bases; unmatched junction nucleotides: 5. The CDR3 has 16 residues. Study findings and constraints: Most thyroid clonotypes with frequency above 0.001 were detected in blood. Ophthalmopathy was told apart from stable hyperthyroidism by a 13 V-J model.

This sequence was found in an older woman with Graves' ophthalmopathy. The chain employs TRBV14 and TRBJ2-1; TRBD2 agrees at 9 bases. Sequenced material: blood. The CDR3 region is CASSQGASGVYNEQFF. In DNA form, the CDR3 reads TGTGCCAGCAGCCAAGGGGCTAGCGGGGTTTACAATGAGCAGTTCTTC. The full variable domain, in which reference TRBV14 and TRBJ2-1 provide the parts outside the CDR3, is EAGVTQFPSHSVIEKGQTVTLRCDPISGHDNLYWYRRVMGKEIKFLLHFVKESKQDESGMPNNRFLAERTGGTYSTLKVQPAELEDSGVYFCASSQGASGVYNEQFFGPGTRLTVL.